A single T cell receptor (beta chain) is shown here with its context. The antigen is undetermined. For the second PCR, which ran for about 7 to 12 cycles, a sample-barcoded 5' primer and a J-beta primer mix were used. Every single cDNA molecule received a tag from a template-switch adaptor with 12 random nucleotides. TCRdb ran MiXCR on the 5' RACE reads and lists one entry per CDR3 protein. The table records about 1,500,000 distinct CDR3 sequences, approximately 40% of them present only once. Donors were systemically healthy Caucasian individuals from Russia aged about 6 to 95 years. The data are from a study of blood T cells in healthy people across ages. The study's findings and limits: There were more naive CD4+ cells and higher diversity in long-lived donors than in aged donors.

Germline V gene lookup returns CDR1 DFQATT and CDR2 SNEGSKA (reference sequence). The CDR3 runs 13 residues. The V gene lost 3 bases and the J gene lost 4 bases, with 11 bases spanning the gap. The TCR was taken from a woman younger than 35 in good health. This chain links TRBV20-1 with TRBJ2-3, with a possible D match to TRBD2 (6 bases). Material for sequencing was blood. The CDR3: CSASKEGPDTQYF. For the CDR3, the DNA is TGCAGTGCTAGTAAGGAGGGCCCAGATACGCAGTATTTT.